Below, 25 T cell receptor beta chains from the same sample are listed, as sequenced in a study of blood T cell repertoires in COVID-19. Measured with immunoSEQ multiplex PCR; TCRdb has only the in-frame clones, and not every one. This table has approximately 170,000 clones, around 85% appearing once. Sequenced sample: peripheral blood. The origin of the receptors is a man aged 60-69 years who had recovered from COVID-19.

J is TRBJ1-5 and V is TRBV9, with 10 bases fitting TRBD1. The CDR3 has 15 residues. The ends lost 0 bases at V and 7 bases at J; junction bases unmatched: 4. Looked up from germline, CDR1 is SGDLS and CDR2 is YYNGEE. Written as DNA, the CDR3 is TGTGCCAGCAGCGTAGCGGGGACAGGGGACCAGCCCCAGCATTTT. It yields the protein CASSVAGTGDQPQHF.

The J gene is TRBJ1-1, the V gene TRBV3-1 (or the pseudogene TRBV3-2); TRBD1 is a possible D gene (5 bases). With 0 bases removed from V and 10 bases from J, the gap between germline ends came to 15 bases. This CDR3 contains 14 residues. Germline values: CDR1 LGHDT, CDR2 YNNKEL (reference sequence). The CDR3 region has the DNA TGTGCCAGCAGCCAAGAAGGGACTGCTCTAGGAGCTTTCTTT. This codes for CASSQEGTALGAFF.

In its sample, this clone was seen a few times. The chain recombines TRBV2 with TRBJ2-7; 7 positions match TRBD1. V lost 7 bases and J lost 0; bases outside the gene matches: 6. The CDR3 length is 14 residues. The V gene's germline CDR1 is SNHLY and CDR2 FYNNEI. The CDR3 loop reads CASNLRDSSYEQYF. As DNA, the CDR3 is TGTGCCAGCAACCTCCGGGACAGCTCCTACGAGCAGTACTTC.

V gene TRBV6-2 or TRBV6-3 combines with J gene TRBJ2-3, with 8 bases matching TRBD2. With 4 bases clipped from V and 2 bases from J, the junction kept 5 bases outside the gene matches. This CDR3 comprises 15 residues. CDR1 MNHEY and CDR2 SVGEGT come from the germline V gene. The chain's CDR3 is CASSLLAANTDTQYF. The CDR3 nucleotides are TGTGCCAGCAGTTTACTAGCGGCAAACACAGATACGCAGTATTTT.

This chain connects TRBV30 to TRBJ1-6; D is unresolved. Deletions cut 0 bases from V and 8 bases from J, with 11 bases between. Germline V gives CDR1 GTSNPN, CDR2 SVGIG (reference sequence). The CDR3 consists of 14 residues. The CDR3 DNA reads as TGTGCCTGGAGTGTACTAGGGATTGATTCACCCCTCCACTTT. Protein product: CAWSVLGIDSPLHF.

CDR3 bases: TGTGCCAGCAGCGCCGGACAGGGGATTCATAACTATGGCTACACCTTC. Translation gives CASSAGQGIHNYGYTF. The chain employs TRBV9 and TRBJ1-2, with TRBD1 matching 9 bases. The CDR3 is made up of 16 amino acids. With V trimmed by 3 bases and J by 1 base, 7 bases remained unmatched. CDR1 is SGDLS and CDR2 is YYNGEE in the germline V gene.

Written as DNA, the CDR3 is TGTGCCACCAGTGACCCTAGGACTGTGCCAGATACGCAGTATTTT. Translated, it gives CATSDPRTVPDTQYF. The chain joins TRBV24-1 to TRBJ2-3, with D perhaps matching TRBD2 (5 bases). Germline V CDR1 and CDR2: KGHDR, SFDVKD. V was shortened by 4 bases and J by 4 bases, with 14 bases between the two germline ends. The CDR3 contains 15 residues.

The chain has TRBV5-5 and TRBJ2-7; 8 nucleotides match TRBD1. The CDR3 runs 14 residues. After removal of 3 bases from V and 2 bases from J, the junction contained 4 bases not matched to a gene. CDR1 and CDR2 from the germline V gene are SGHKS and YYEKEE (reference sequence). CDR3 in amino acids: CASSSSGQAYEQYF. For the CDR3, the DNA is TGTGCCAGCAGCTCCTCGGGACAGGCCTACGAGCAGTACTTC.

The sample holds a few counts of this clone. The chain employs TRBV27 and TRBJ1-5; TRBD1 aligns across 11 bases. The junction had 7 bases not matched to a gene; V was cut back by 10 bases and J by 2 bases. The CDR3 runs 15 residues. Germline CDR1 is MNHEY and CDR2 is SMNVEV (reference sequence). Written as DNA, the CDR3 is TGTGCCACCTCTGGACAGGGGGCCGGCAATCAGCCCCAGCATTTT. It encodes CATSGQGAGNQPQHF.

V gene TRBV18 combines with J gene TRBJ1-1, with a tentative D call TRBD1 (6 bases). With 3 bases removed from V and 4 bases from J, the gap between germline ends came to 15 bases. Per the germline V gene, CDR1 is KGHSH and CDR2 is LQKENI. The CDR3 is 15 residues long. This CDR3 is CASSPDAGAGTEAFF. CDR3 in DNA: TGTGCCAGCTCACCCGATGCGGGGGCCGGCACTGAAGCTTTCTTT.

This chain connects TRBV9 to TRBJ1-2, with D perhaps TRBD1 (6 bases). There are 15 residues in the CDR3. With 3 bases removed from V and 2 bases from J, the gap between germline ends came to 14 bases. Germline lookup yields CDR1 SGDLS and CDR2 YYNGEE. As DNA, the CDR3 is TGTGCCAGCAGCGCCATACAGGGATCGAACTATGGCTACACCTTC. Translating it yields CASSAIQGSNYGYTF. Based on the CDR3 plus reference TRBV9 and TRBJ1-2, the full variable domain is DSGVTQTPKHLITATGQRVTLRCSPRSGDLSVYWYQQSLDQGLQFLIQYYNGEERAKGNILERFSAQQFPDLHSELNLSSLELGDSALYFCASSAIQGSNYGYTFGSGTRLTVV.

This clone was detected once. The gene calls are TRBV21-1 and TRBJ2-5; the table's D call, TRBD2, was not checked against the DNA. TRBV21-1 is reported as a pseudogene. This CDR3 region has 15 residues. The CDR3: CASSKERKEQETQYF. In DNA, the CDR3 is TGTGCCAGCAGCAAAGAGCGAAAGGAACAAGAGACCCAGTACTTC.

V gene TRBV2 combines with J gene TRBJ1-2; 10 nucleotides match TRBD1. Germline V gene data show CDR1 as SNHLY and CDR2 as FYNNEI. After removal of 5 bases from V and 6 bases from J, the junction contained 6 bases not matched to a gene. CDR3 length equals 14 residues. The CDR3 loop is CASSRTGGGNGYTF. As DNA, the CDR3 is TGTGCCAGCAGTAGGACAGGGGGAGGTAATGGCTACACCTTC. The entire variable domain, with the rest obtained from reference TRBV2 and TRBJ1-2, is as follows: EPEVTQTPSHQVTQMGQEVILRCVPISNHLYFYWYRQILGQKVEFLVSFYNNEISEKSEIFDDQFSVERPDGSNFTLKIRSTKLEDSAMYFCASSRTGGGNGYTFGSGTRLTVV.

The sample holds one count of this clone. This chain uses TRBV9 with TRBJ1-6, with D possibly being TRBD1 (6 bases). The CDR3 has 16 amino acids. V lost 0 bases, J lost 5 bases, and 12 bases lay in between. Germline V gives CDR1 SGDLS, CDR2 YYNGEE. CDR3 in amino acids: CASSVDVQGHNSPLHF. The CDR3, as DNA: TGTGCCAGCAGCGTAGATGTGCAGGGGCATAATTCACCCCTCCACTTT.

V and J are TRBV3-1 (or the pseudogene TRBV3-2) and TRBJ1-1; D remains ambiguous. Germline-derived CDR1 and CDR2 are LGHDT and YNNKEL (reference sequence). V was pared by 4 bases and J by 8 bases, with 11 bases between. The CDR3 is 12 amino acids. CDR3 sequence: CASSPNFEEAFF. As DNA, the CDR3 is TGTGCCAGCAGCCCAAACTTCGAAGAAGCTTTCTTT.

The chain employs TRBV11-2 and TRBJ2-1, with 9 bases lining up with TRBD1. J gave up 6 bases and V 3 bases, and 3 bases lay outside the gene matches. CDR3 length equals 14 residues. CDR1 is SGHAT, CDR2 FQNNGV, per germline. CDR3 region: CASSLDRGTNEQFF. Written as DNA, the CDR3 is TGTGCCAGCAGCTTGGACAGGGGAACCAATGAGCAGTTCTTC.

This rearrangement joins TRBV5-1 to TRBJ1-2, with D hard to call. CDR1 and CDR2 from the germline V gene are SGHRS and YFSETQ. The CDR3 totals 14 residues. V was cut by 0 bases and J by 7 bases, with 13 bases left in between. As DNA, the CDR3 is TGCGCCAGCAGCTTGGAAGGTTCCCGGGGTGGCTACACCTTC. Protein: CASSLEGSRGGYTF. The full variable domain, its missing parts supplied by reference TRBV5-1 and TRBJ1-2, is KAGVTQTPRYLIKTRGQQVTLSCSPISGHRSVSWYQQTPGQGLQFLFEYFSETQRNKGNFPGRFSGRQFSNSRSEMNVSTLELGDSALYLCASSLEGSRGGYTFGSGTRLTVV.

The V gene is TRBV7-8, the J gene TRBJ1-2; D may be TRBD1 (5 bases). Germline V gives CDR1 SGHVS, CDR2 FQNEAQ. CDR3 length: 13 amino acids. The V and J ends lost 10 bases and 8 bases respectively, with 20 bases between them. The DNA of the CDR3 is TGTGCCATAATAACTGGGCAGGGCGGCGGCTACACCTTC. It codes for CAIITGQGGGYTF.

This CDR3 reads CASSLSVTTYEQYF. As DNA, the CDR3 is TGCGCCAGCAGCTTGTCGGTTACTACCTACGAGCAGTACTTC. The chain uses TRBV5-1 and TRBJ2-7; D not resolved. Trimming left V 1 base short and J 2 bases short, with 10 bases between. CDR1 and CDR2 from the germline V gene are SGHRS and YFSETQ. CDR3 length equals 14 residues. Supplemented by reference TRBV5-1 and TRBJ2-7, the full variable domain reads KAGVTQTPRYLIKTRGQQVTLSCSPISGHRSVSWYQQTPGQGLQFLFEYFSETQRNKGNFPGRFSGRQFSNSRSEMNVSTLELGDSALYLCASSLSVTTYEQYFGPGTRLTVT.

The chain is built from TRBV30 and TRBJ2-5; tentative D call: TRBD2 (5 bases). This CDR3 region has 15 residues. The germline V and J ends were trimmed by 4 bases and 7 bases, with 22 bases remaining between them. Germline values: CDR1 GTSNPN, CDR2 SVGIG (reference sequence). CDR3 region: CAWTGPLGTAGTQYF. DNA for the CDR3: TGTGCCTGGACCGGGCCCTTAGGTACCGCGGGGACCCAGTACTTC.

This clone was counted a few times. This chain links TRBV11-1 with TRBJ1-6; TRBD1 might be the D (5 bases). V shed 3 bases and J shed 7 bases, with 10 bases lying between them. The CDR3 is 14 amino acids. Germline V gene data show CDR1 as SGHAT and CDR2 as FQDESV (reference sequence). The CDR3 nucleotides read TGTGCCAGCAGCTTTACAGGAATCAATTCACCCCTCCACTTT. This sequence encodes CASSFTGINSPLHF.

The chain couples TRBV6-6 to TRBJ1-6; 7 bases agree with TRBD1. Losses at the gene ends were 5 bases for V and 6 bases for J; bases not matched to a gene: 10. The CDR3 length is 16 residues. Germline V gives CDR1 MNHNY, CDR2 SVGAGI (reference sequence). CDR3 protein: CASSTSATGSNSPLHF. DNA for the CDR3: TGTGCCAGCAGTACCTCCGCGACAGGGAGTAATTCACCCCTCCACTTT.

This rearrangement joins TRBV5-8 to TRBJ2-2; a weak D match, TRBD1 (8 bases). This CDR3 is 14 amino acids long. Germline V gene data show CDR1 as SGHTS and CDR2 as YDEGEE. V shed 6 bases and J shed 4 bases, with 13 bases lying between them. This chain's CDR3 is CASTHRGGTGELFF. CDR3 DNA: TGTGCCAGCACCCACAGGGGGGGCACCGGGGAGCTGTTTTTT.

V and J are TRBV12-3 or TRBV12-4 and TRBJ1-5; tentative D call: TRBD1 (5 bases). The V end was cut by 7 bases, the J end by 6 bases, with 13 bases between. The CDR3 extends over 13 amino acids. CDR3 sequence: CASTSSGGQPQHF. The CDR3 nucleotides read TGTGCCAGCACTTCTTCGGGGGGTCAGCCCCAGCATTTT.

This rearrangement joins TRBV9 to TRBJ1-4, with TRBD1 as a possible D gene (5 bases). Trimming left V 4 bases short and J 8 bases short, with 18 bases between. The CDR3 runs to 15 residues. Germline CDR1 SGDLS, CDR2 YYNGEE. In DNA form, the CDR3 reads TGTGCCAGCAGCCACCGGGGGGTAGGCTTAGAAAAACTGTTTTTT. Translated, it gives CASSHRGVGLEKLFF. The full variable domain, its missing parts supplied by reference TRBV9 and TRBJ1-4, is DSGVTQTPKHLITATGQRVTLRCSPRSGDLSVYWYQQSLDQGLQFLIQYYNGEERAKGNILERFSAQQFPDLHSELNLSSLELGDSALYFCASSHRGVGLEKLFFGSGTQLSVL.